The 22 T cell receptor beta chains presented below share a single source sample, sequenced in a study of cytomegalovirus exposure and HLA in healthy donors (dated 2017 in TCRdb). Libraries were constructed by the immunoSEQ multiplex PCR assay. For the multiplex PCR, a mixture combining 60 forward primers for TCR Vbeta segments and 13 reverse primers for TCR Jbeta segments was used. The table was pulled from immuneACCESS by TCRdb, which kept in-frame rearrangements only. Such tables lose some clones; where checked, under half of the loss comes from unresolved V genes, and the rest has no known cause. The sample includes a few hundred thousand clones, with over 60% observed a single time. The ten largest clones represent about 1.8% of the sample. Sequencing used PBMCs. These receptor sequences come from a man between 18 and 29 years old in good health and CMV-seronegative.

The genes are TRBV4-1 and TRBJ2-7; a possible D gene is TRBD2 (6 bases). Germline lookup yields CDR1 MGHRA and CDR2 YSYEKL. The CDR3 is 14 amino acids. Trimming pared 0 bases from V and 6 bases from J, leaving 12 bases between. In DNA form, the CDR3 reads TGCGCCAGCAGCCAAGATCTTGCTAGCGTCGAGCAGTACTTC. Translating gives CASSQDLASVEQYF.

The rearrangement joins TRBV29-1 to TRBJ2-3; tentative D call: TRBD1 (5 bases). V was cut by 8 bases and J by 6 bases, with 18 bases left in between. Germline V gene sequence: CDR1 SQVTM, CDR2 ANQGSEA. This CDR3 spans 13 amino acids. The CDR3 coding sequence is TGCAGCCCGTTGGAAGGGGCATCGGATACGCAGTATTTT. Its protein is CSPLEGASDTQYF.

This clone was seen a handful of times. The genes are TRBV5-1 and TRBJ1-4; 7 bases align to TRBD1. CDR3 length equals 15 residues. The germline V gene encodes CDR1 SGHRS and CDR2 YFSETQ. The V and J ends lost 0 bases and 8 bases, in that order; junction bases with no gene match: 7. CDR3 residues: CASSLEGAIGEKLFF. The CDR3 DNA follows: TGCGCCAGCAGCTTGGAGGGGGCTATTGGGGAAAAACTGTTTTTT.

The V call is TRBV29-1, the J call TRBJ1-1; 7 bases are shared with TRBD1. This CDR3 contains 12 residues. CDR1 is SQVTM, CDR2 ANQGSEA, per germline. J gave up 4 bases and V 5 bases, and 4 bases lay outside the gene matches. CDR3 sequence: CSVYHRGTEAFF. CDR3 DNA: TGCAGCGTTTATCACAGGGGCACTGAAGCTTTCTTT.

The chain has TRBV29-1 and TRBJ2-7, with 11 bases aligning to TRBD2. CDR1 and CDR2 from the germline V gene are SQVTM and ANQGSEA. The CDR3 sequence is 13 residues long. V was pared by 5 bases and J by 3 bases, with 3 bases of the junction left unmatched. For the CDR3, the DNA is TGCAGCGTTTTAGCGGGAGGGGGCTACGAGCAGTACTTC. Translating gives CSVLAGGGYEQYF.

This chain joins TRBV29-1 and TRBJ2-3; 11 bases line up with TRBD2. Germline V gene sequence: CDR1 SQVTM, CDR2 ANQGSEA. This CDR3 region has 14 residues. The junction had 2 bases not matched to a gene; V was cut back by 1 base and J by 5 bases. The CDR3 spells CSVEVGTSGDTQYF. CDR3 nucleotides: TGCAGCGTTGAAGTCGGGACTAGCGGAGATACGCAGTATTTT.

This chain links TRBV15 with TRBJ1-2; D ambiguous. This CDR3 is built from 14 residues. CDR1 LNHNV and CDR2 YYDKDF come from the germline V gene (reference sequence). The ends were cut back, 0 bases at V and 8 bases at J, with 13 bases in the middle. The CDR3 spells CATSREQNSAGYTF. CDR3 nucleotides: TGTGCCACCAGCAGAGAACAGAACTCGGCGGGCTACACCTTC. Looking up the rest from reference TRBV15 and TRBJ1-2 gives the full variable domain: DAMVIQNPRYQVTQFGKPVTLSCSQTLNHNVMYWYQQKSSQAPKLLFHYYDKDFNNEADTPDNFQSRRPNTSFCFLDIRSPGLGDTAMYLCATSREQNSAGYTFGSGTRLTVV.

This sequence joins TRBV7-2 and TRBJ1-5, with 10 bases matching TRBD1. CDR1 is SGHTA, CDR2 FQGNSA, per germline. The CDR3 has 14 residues. The V gene end was trimmed by 5 bases and the J gene end by 6 bases; junction bases not matched to a gene: 4. The chain's CDR3 is CASSLGQGSQPQHF. Written as DNA, the CDR3 is TGTGCCAGCAGCCTGGGACAGGGGAGTCAGCCCCAGCATTTT.

The genes are TRBV19 and TRBJ2-7, with TRBD2 matching over 14 bases. Trimming removed 9 bases from V and 0 bases from J; junction bases left unmatched: 10. Germline V gene lookup returns CDR1 LNHDA and CDR2 SQIVND (reference sequence). The CDR3 is 17 residues long. The CDR3, as DNA: TGTGCCAGCACCCCGGCCGGGACTAGCGGGAGCTCCTACGAGCAGTACTTC. Protein: CASTPAGTSGSSYEQYF.

This rearrangement joins TRBV19 to TRBJ1-4, with D possibly matching TRBD1 (5 bases). Trimming took off 2 bases at V and 8 bases at J, with 12 bases between the two ends. This CDR3 has 14 amino acids. Germline V gene data show CDR1 as LNHDA and CDR2 as SQIVND (reference sequence). The CDR3 protein is CASSITEEGEKLFF. CDR3 sequence (DNA): TGTGCCAGTAGTATAACAGAGGAGGGGGAAAAACTGTTTTTT.

The CDR3 coding sequence is TGTGCCACCAGCAGAGGTGGACAGGGGGGGAATCAGCCCCAGCATTTT. This encodes CATSRGGQGGNQPQHF. V is TRBV15 and J is TRBJ1-5; 10 bases are shared with TRBD1. Germline V gives CDR1 LNHNV, CDR2 YYDKDF (reference sequence). V lost 1 base, J lost 4 bases, and 4 bases stayed unmatched. The CDR3 is 16 amino acids.

In regard to this clone: This CDR3 is also generated by other DNA sequences in the sample. The J gene is TRBJ2-1, the V gene TRBV27, with 8 positions matching TRBD2. Trimming at V came to 6 bases and at J to 8 bases, leaving 9 bases not matched to a gene. This CDR3 contains 14 residues. Germline V gene sequence: CDR1 MNHEY, CDR2 SMNVEV (reference sequence). For the CDR3, the DNA is TGTGCCAGCAGCATGGGGCTAGCGGGCCATGAGCAGTTCTTC. It translates to CASSMGLAGHEQFF.

The V call is TRBV6-6, the J call TRBJ1-1; D call uncertain. V was shortened by 2 bases and J by 5 bases, with 12 bases between the two germline ends. This CDR3 region has 14 residues. Germline values: CDR1 MNHNY, CDR2 SVGAGI (reference sequence). In nucleotides, the CDR3 is TGTGCCAGCAGTTACAGGGAGGGCGGAACTGAAGCTTTCTTT. Encoded protein: CASSYREGGTEAFF.

This clone was picked up a small number of times. V usage is TRBV7-2 and J usage is TRBJ1-2, with 8 bases matching TRBD1. CDR3 length: 14 amino acids. From germline, CDR1 is SGHTA and CDR2 FQGNSA. V lost 5 bases, J lost 8 bases, and 10 bases stayed unmatched. The CDR3 region is CASSLTGGQDGYTF. In DNA form, the CDR3 reads TGTGCCAGCAGCCTTACAGGGGGACAGGACGGCTACACCTTC.

The J gene is TRBJ1-5, the V gene TRBV19; possible D gene TRBD1, 6 bases. Between the trimmed V and J ends, which lost 8 bases and 7 bases, there was a span of 18 bases. CDR3 length equals 14 residues. Per the germline V gene, CDR1 is LNHDA and CDR2 is SQIVND (reference sequence). Here the CDR3 DNA reads TGTGCCAGTGGTACCTCGGGGGGCGGGCAGCCCCAGCATTTT. It is translated as CASGTSGGGQPQHF.

V usage is TRBV7-2 and J usage is TRBJ1-2, with 9 bases that match TRBD1. J was trimmed by 4 bases and V by 1 base; bases with no gene match: 7. The CDR3 runs to 16 residues. In germline, CDR1 is SGHTA, CDR2 FQGNSA. In nucleotides, the CDR3 is TGTGCCAGCAGCTTAGGGGGGACAGGGATTAGCTATGGCTACACCTTC. This codes for CASSLGGTGISYGYTF.

The chain employs TRBV5-6 and TRBJ1-4; tentatively, D is TRBD1 (6 bases). The CDR3 has 13 amino acids. CDR1 is SGHDT, CDR2 YYEEEE, per germline. V gave up 0 bases and J gave up 10 bases, with 10 bases separating them. The CDR3: CASSLVGGGKLFF. DNA of the CDR3: TGTGCCAGCAGCTTGGTAGGGGGGGGAAAACTGTTTTTT.

This clone was detected only once. The J gene is TRBJ2-5, the V gene TRBV6-5; weak D call: TRBD1 (6 bases). The CDR3 has 13 amino acids. Per germline, CDR1 MNHEY and CDR2 SVGAGI. Deletions cut 6 bases from V and 1 base from J, with 9 bases between. Here the CDR3 reads CASRTGPQETQYF. CDR3 sequence (DNA): TGTGCCAGCAGAACAGGGCCCCAAGAGACCCAGTACTTC.

The chain recombines TRBV14 with TRBJ2-7; no reliable D call. This CDR3 has 14 amino acids. CDR1 SGHDN and CDR2 FVKESK come from the germline V gene. The ends were cut back, 1 base at V and 4 bases at J, with 11 bases in the middle. Written as DNA, the CDR3 is TGTGCCAGCAGCCAAGTCCTCGGAGAATACGAGCAGTACTTC. It codes for CASSQVLGEYEQYF.

V is TRBV19 and J is TRBJ1-2; 10 nucleotides agree with TRBD1. CDR1 and CDR2 (germline): LNHDA, SQIVND (reference sequence). The CDR3 contains 15 residues. Trimming at V came to 3 bases and at J to 3 bases, leaving 4 bases not matched to a gene. In nucleotides, the CDR3 is TGTGCCAGTAGTATCTTCGGACAGGGGGACTATGGCTACACCTTC. Protein sequence: CASSIFGQGDYGYTF.

This clone turned up a few times. The CDR3 DNA reads as TGTGCCAGCAGTGAAGACAGGATATATGGCTACACCTTC. Translation: CASSEDRIYGYTF. The chain links TRBV2 to TRBJ1-2; a weak D match, TRBD1 (5 bases). With 1 base removed from V and 5 bases from J, the gap between germline ends came to 8 bases. CDR1 SNHLY and CDR2 FYNNEI come from the germline V gene. The CDR3 covers 13 residues. Drawing the rest from reference TRBV2 and TRBJ1-2, the complete variable domain is EPEVTQTPSHQVTQMGQEVILRCVPISNHLYFYWYRQILGQKVEFLVSFYNNEISEKSEIFDDQFSVERPDGSNFTLKIRSTKLEDSAMYFCASSEDRIYGYTFGSGTRLTVV.

The chain uses TRBV6-5 and TRBJ1-1, with 8 nucleotides matching TRBD1. CDR1 is MNHEY and CDR2 is SVGAGI in the germline V gene. The CDR3 loop spans 16 amino acids. V was pared by 2 bases and J by 3 bases, with 8 bases of the junction left unmatched. CDR3 residues: CASSYKQGAGYTEAFF. The CDR3 DNA is TGTGCCAGCAGTTACAAGCAGGGGGCGGGGTACACTGAAGCTTTCTTT.